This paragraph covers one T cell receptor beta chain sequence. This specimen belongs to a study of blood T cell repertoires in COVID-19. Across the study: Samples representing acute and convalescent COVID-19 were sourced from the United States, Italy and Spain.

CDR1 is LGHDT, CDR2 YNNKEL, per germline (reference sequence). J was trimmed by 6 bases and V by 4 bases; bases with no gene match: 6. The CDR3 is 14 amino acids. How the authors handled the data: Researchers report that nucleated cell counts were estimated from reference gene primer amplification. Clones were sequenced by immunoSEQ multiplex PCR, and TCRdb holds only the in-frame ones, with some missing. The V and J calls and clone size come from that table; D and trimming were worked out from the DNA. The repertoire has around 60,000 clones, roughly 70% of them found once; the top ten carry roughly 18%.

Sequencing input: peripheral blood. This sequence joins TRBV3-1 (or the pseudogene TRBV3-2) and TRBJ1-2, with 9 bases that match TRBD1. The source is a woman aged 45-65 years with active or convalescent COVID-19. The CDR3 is CASSLGTGSHGYTF. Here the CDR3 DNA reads TGTGCCAGCAGCCTTGGGACAGGGTCCCATGGCTACACCTTC.